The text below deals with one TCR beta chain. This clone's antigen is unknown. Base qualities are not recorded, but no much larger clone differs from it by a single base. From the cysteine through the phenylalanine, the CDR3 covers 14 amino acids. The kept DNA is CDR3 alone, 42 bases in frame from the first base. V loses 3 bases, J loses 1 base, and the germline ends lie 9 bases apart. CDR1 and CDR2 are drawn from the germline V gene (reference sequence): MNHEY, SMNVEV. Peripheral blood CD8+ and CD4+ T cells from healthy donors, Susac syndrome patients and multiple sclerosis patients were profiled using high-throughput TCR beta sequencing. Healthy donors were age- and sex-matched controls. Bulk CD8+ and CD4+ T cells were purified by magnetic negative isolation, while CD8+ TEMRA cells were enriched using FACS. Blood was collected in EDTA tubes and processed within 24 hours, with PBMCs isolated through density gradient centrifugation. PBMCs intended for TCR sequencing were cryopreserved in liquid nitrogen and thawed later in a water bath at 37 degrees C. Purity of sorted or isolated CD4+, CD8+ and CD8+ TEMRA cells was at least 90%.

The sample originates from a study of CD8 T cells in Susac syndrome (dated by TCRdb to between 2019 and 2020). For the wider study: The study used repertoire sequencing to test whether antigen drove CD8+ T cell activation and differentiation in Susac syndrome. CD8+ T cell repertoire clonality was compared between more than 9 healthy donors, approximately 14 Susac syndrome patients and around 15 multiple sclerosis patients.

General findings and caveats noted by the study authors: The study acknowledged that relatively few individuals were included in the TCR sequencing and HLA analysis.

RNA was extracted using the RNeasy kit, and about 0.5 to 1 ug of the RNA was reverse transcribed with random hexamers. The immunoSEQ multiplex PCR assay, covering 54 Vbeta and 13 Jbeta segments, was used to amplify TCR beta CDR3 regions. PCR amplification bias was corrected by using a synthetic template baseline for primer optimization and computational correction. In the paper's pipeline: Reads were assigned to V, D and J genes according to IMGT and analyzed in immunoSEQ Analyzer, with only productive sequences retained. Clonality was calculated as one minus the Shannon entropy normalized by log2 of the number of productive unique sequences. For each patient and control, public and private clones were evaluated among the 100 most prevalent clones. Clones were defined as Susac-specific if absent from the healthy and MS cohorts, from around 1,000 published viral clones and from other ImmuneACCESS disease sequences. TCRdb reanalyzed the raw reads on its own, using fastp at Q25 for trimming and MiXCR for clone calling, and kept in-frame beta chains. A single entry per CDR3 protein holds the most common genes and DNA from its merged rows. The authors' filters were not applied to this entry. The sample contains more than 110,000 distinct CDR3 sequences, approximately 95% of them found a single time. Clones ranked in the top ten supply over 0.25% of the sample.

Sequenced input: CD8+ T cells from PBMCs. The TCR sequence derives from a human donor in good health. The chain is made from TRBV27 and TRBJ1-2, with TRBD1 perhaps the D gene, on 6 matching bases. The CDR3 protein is CASSLQGLNYGYTF. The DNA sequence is TGTGCCAGCAGTTTGCAGGGGCTTAACTATGGCTACACCTTC.